The present T cell receptor beta chain was sequenced within a study of T-cell memory formation after mild COVID-19. On the study more broadly: There were largely donor-specific TCR clusters.

Broader study findings: There was a balanced CD4/CD8 profile in clones contracting day 15 to 85, and later expanders leaned CD4+. Contracting CD8+ clones were enriched in EMRA, CD4+ mainly in CM and EM.

This clonotype has only a few counts. Its cognate antigen is unknown. Using constant-segment primers, 5'RACE produced TCR alpha and TCR beta cDNA libraries carrying sample barcodes and UMIs. TCRdb reprocessed the 5' RACE reads via MiXCR and lists one record per CDR3 protein. The sample has approximately 580,000 distinct CDR3 sequences, about a fifth seen once. The germline CDR1 and CDR2 sequences are MNHNS and SASEGT. The V gene lost 8 bases and the J gene lost 7 bases, with 21 bases spanning the gap. The CDR3 loop spans 15 amino acids. Sequenced input: PBMCs or a T cell subset sorted from them (not recorded which). This clonotype was sampled from an adult woman who had mild COVID-19 (a few samples of this study predate the infection). Cell type and time point are not known. The V gene is TRBV6-1, the J gene TRBJ2-1, with D maybe TRBD2 (6 bases). Here the CDR3 reads CASRFSAGNVNEQFF. DNA for the CDR3: TGTGCCAGCCGATTCAGCGCGGGGAACGTTAATGAGCAGTTCTTC.